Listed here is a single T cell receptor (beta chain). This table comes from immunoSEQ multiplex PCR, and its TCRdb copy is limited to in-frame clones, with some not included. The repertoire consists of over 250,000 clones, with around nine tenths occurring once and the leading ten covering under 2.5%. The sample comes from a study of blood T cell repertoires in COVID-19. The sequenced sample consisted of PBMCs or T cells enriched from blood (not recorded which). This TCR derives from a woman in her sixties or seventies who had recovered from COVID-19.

CDR3 in DNA: TGTGCCAGCAGCTCCGGACAGCAGCCCGACTATGGCTACACCTTC. As protein: CASSSGQQPDYGYTF. V is TRBV27 and J is TRBJ1-2; a weak D match, TRBD1 (6 bases). CDR1 is MNHEY and CDR2 is SMNVEV in the germline V gene (reference sequence). The CDR3 has 15 amino acids. The germline V and J ends were trimmed by 6 bases and 3 bases, with 17 bases remaining between them.